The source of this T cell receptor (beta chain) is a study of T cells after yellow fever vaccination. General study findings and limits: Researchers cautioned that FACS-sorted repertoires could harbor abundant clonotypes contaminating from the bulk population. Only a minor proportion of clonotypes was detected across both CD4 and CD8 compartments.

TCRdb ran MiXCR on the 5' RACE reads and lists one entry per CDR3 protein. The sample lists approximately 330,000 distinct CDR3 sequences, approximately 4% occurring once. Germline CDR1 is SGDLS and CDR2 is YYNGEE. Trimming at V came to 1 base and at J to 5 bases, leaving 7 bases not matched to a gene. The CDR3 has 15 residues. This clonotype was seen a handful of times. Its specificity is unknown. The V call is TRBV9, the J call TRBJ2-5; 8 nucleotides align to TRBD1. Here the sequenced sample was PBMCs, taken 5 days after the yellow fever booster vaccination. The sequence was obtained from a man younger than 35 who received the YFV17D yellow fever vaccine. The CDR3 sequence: CASSVSGTGGETQYF. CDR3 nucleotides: TGTGCCAGCAGCGTATCCGGGACAGGAGGGGAGACCCAGTACTTC.